Presented here are 29 T cell receptor beta chains from one specimen sequenced in a study of regulatory T cells in long-lasting Graves disease. Time point meaning: newly diagnosed GD, antithyroid drugs for less than 3 months. RNA from PBMCs was the source of the TCR library. The TCR beta library used iRepertoire HTBI primers with Arm-PCR amplification of CDR3. TCRdb processed the multiplex PCR reads anew with MiXCR; each CDR3 protein has one entry. The sample consists of 500,000 or so distinct CDR3 sequences, 15% to 20% of them appearing once. Another study also made use of these data, one on T cells in Graves' hyperthyroidism and ophthalmopathy.

The material was peripheral blood mononuclear cells (PBMCs), obtained at new diagnosis, from a patient treated with antithyroid drugs. These receptors were collected from a man in his forties with Graves disease.

This clonotype was detected many times. V is TRBV28 and J is TRBJ1-1; D perhaps matches TRBD1 (6 bases). The V gene's germline CDR1 is MDHEN and CDR2 SYDVKM. Trimming removed 6 bases at V and 0 bases at J, with 11 bases between. The CDR3 sequence is 14 residues long. Here the CDR3 reads CASRGGRVNTEAFF. For the CDR3, the DNA is TGTGCCAGCAGGGGGGGGCGCGTGAACACTGAAGCTTTCTTT.

A word on this clonotype: One base away lies a much larger clone, so this may be a sequencing read error. The V gene is TRBV6-2 or TRBV6-3, the J gene TRBJ2-1; 7 bases match TRBD1. CDR3 length: 16 residues. In germline, CDR1 is MNHEY, CDR2 SVGEGT. The CDR3 coding sequence is TGTGCCAGCAGCCCTGTTCCGGGACAGCTCTACAATGAGGAGTTCTTC. This sequence encodes CASSPVPGQLYNEEFF.

This clonotype was observed a few times. The chain has TRBV10-3 and TRBJ2-3, with TRBD2 matching over 16 bases. Losses at the gene ends were 9 bases for V and 1 base for J; bases not matched to a gene: 7. Germline values: CDR1 ENHRY, CDR2 SYGVKD. CDR3 length: 17 amino acids. The CDR3 sequence is CAIASGLAGGRTDTQYF. The CDR3 DNA is TGTGCCATTGCTTCGGGACTAGCGGGAGGGCGCACAGATACGCAGTATTTT.

The J gene is TRBJ2-7, the V gene TRBV6-2 or TRBV6-3, with unresolved D. The V gene lost 6 bases and the J gene lost 0 bases, with 15 bases spanning the gap. This CDR3 is built from 15 residues. CDR1 and CDR2 (germline): MNHEY, SVGEGT. CDR3 amino acids: CASRKTSFPSYEQYF. The CDR3 DNA reads TGTGCCAGCAGGAAGACAAGTTTTCCCTCCTACGAGCAGTACTTC.

This clonotype was seen more than once but under ten times. This sequence joins TRBV12-5 and TRBJ2-2; 11 nucleotides match TRBD2. CDR1 is LGHNT, CDR2 FRNRAP, per germline. This CDR3 comprises 14 residues. V lost 7 bases to trimming and J lost 7 bases; unmatched junction nucleotides: 5. Here the CDR3 DNA reads TGTGCTAGTGAGAGACTAGCGGGAATCGGGGAGCTGTTTTTT. Translated, it gives CASERLAGIGELFF.

In this sample, this clonotype turned up many times. CDR3 in amino acids: CASSRQGLYGYTF. As DNA, the CDR3 is TGTGCCAGCAGCAGACAGGGCCTCTATGGCTACACCTTC. V gene TRBV2 combines with J gene TRBJ1-2, with 7 bases identical to TRBD1. Germline V gene lookup returns CDR1 SNHLY and CDR2 FYNNEI. The J segment lost 4 bases and the V segment lost 6 bases, leaving 5 bases of the junction unmatched. The length of the CDR3 is 13 residues.

This clonotype has at least ten counts. DNA for the CDR3: TGTGCTGTACGACTAGCGGGAGTGGTCGAGCAGTACTTC. The encoded protein is CAVRLAGVVEQYF. The genes are TRBV7-9 and TRBJ2-7, with 12 bases aligning to TRBD2. Germline lookup yields CDR1 SEHNR and CDR2 FQNEAQ (reference sequence). This CDR3 comprises 13 residues.

This clonotype has at least ten counts. The V gene is TRBV12-3 or TRBV12-4, the J gene TRBJ2-1, with 9 bases matching TRBD2. The CDR3 consists of 13 residues. V gave up 8 bases and J gave up 4 bases; unmatched junction bases: 3. This CDR3 is CASGLAGYNEQFF. CDR3 nucleotide sequence: TGTGCCAGCGGGCTAGCGGGGTACAATGAGCAGTTCTTC.

This clonotype came up a few times. A read error may be the cause here, since a much bigger clone is one base away. V is TRBV28 and J is TRBJ2-3; D is undetermined. CDR3 length: 13 amino acids. In germline, CDR1 is MDHEN, CDR2 SYDVKM. V gave up 6 bases and J gave up 8 bases, with 15 bases separating them. In DNA form, the CDR3 reads TGTGCCAGCAGGTTAGGCCAGTTCGGTACGCAGTATTTT. Its protein product is CASRLGQFGTQYF.

This clonotype appeared many times. The rearrangement links TRBV12-3 or TRBV12-4 to TRBJ2-1; 8 bases are a match to TRBD2. With 5 bases clipped from V and 4 bases from J, the junction kept 19 bases outside the gene matches. The CDR3 length is 19 residues. CDR3 bases: TGTGCCAGCAGTCCGGACGGAGAATTCCGGACTAGCCTTTACAATGAGCAGTTCTTC. This translates into CASSPDGEFRTSLYNEQFF.

The chain couples TRBV5-1 to TRBJ2-7; 10 nucleotides match TRBD2. V shed 2 bases, J shed 4 bases, and the junction held 3 bases outside the gene matches. CDR1 and CDR2 (germline): SGHRS, YFSETQ. The CDR3 runs to 14 residues. The CDR3 region is CASSFELAGYEQYF. CDR3 coding DNA: TGCGCCAGCAGCTTTGAACTAGCGGGGTACGAGCAGTACTTC.

This clonotype has at least ten counts. The rearrangement links TRBV6-5 to TRBJ2-5; D call uncertain. The CDR3 loop spans 13 amino acids. The V gene lost 3 bases and the J gene lost 7 bases, with 12 bases spanning the gap. Per the germline V gene, CDR1 is MNHEY and CDR2 is SVGAGI. CDR3 residues: CASSYGGLGTQYF. CDR3 nucleotides: TGTGCCAGCAGTTATGGTGGGCTCGGGACCCAGTACTTC.

This clonotype was detected ten times or more. This sequence joins TRBV20-1 and TRBJ2-1; D may be TRBD2 (6 bases). The CDR3 totals 16 residues. Trimming took 1 base from V and 3 from J, leaving 16 bases between them. Germline loops: CDR1 DFQATT, CDR2 SNEGSKA (reference sequence). DNA for the CDR3: TGCAGTGCTAGAGCTTCAACGGGACTCAACTACAATGAGCAGTTCTTC. Its protein product is CSARASTGLNYNEQFF.

The chain employs TRBV24-1 and TRBJ2-5; possibly TRBD1 for D (6 bases). The CDR3 totals 15 residues. Per the germline V gene, CDR1 is KGHDR and CDR2 is SFDVKD. V gave up 4 bases and J gave up 2 bases, with 13 bases separating them. The CDR3 region is CATSDPTGSQETQYF. DNA for the CDR3: TGTGCCACCAGTGACCCTACAGGGTCGCAAGAGACCCAGTACTTC.

This clonotype was detected only a few times. The J gene is TRBJ2-7, the V gene TRBV12-5, with D perhaps matching TRBD2 (5 bases). Trimming pared 6 bases from V and 1 base from J, leaving 16 bases between. Germline CDR1 LGHNT, CDR2 FRNRAP. The CDR3 spans 15 residues. CDR3 DNA: TGTGCTAGTGGCCCAACGGGAATAACGTCCTACGAGCAGTACTTC. Amino acid sequence: CASGPTGITSYEQYF.

This clonotype turned up a few times. The chain combines TRBV13 with TRBJ1-2, with D possibly matching TRBD1 (6 bases). Germline assignment: CDR1 PRHDT and CDR2 FYEKMQ (reference sequence). The CDR3 contains 15 residues. The V gene lost 5 bases and the J gene lost 4 bases, with 17 bases spanning the gap. In DNA form, the CDR3 reads TGTGCCAGCAGCAAACTATGGGCAGGGGCCTATGGCTACACCTTC. Protein product: CASSKLWAGAYGYTF.

A note on this clonotype: A read error may account for a junction end that differs from germline. This sequence joins TRBV28 and TRBJ2-4; TRBD2 aligns across 10 bases. This CDR3 comprises 15 residues. CDR1 and CDR2 from the germline V gene are MDHEN and SYDVKM. The CDR3 nucleotides read TGTGCCAGCAGTCCCGGACTAGCGGCCACAAACATTCAGTACTTC. It codes for CASSPGLAATNIQYF.

This clonotype was observed a few times. This chain connects TRBV5-1 to TRBJ2-7; unclear D gene. CDR1 is SGHRS, CDR2 YFSETQ, per germline. This CDR3 has 14 amino acids. The germline V and J ends were trimmed by 4 bases and 2 bases, with 13 bases remaining between them. The CDR3 region is CASSVTVTTYEQYF. The CDR3 nucleotides read TGCGCCAGCAGCGTCACGGTCACCACCTACGAGCAGTACTTC.

This clonotype came up many times. The chain carries TRBV28 and TRBJ2-2; D gene ambiguous. V gave up 6 bases and J gave up 7 bases, with 9 bases separating them. The germline gives CDR1 MDHEN, CDR2 SYDVKM. This CDR3 has 12 amino acids. The CDR3 coding sequence is TGTGCCAGCAGCCTAAGGATCGGGGAGCTGTTTTTT. Translating gives CASSLRIGELFF.

This clonotype has ten or more counts. The chain recombines TRBV28 with TRBJ1-1, with a possible D match to TRBD1 (6 bases). Deletions cut 3 bases from V and 2 bases from J, with 16 bases between. Germline CDR1 reads MDHEN; CDR2 reads SYDVKM. CDR3 length: 16 amino acids. CDR3 bases: TGTGCCAGCAGTTTGGGGGCCAGCCCGTTTAACACTGAAGCTTTCTTT. Translation gives CASSLGASPFNTEAFF.

This chain joins TRBV5-1 and TRBJ2-5, with 14 bases identical to TRBD2. The germline CDR1 and CDR2 sequences are SGHRS and YFSETQ. V gave up 0 bases and J gave up 5 bases; unmatched junction bases: 6. The CDR3 totals 17 residues. The CDR3 DNA sequence: TGCGCCAGCAGCTTGGCGGGGACTAGCGGGAGAGGGGAGACCCAGTACTTC. Amino acids: CASSLAGTSGRGETQYF.

The chain couples TRBV6-2 or TRBV6-3 to TRBJ2-7; D remains unclear. V lost 0 bases to trimming and J lost 1 base, with 7 bases between them. The CDR3 runs 14 residues. Per the germline V gene, CDR1 is MNHEY and CDR2 is SVGEGT. CDR3 in amino acids: CASSYSARSYEQYF. The CDR3 DNA is TGTGCCAGCAGTTACTCGGCTAGATCCTACGAGCAGTACTTC.

This clonotype was detected many times. The chain employs TRBV11-2 and TRBJ2-1; D possibly corresponds to TRBD2 (5 bases). Trimming shortened V by 1 base and J by 6 bases, and 16 bases separated the two germline ends. The germline V gene encodes CDR1 SGHAT and CDR2 FQNNGV. The CDR3 consists of 16 residues. CDR3 region: CASSLGGRTRGNEQFF. The CDR3 bases are TGTGCCAGCAGCTTAGGTGGACGTACCCGGGGCAATGAGCAGTTCTTC.

The chain combines TRBV9 with TRBJ1-1; D is unresolved. This CDR3 spans 14 amino acids. V lost 0 bases to trimming and J lost 4 bases, with 10 bases between them. From germline, CDR1 is SGDLS and CDR2 YYNGEE. CDR3 DNA: TGTGCCAGCAGCGTAGATCCCAGCCGCACTGAAGCTTTCTTT. Amino acid sequence: CASSVDPSRTEAFF.

This clonotype occurred many times. CDR3 bases: TGTGCCAGCAAGTCGGGGGATTCCTACGAGCAGTACTTC. Its protein product is CASKSGDSYEQYF. V gene TRBV18 combines with J gene TRBJ2-7; D is perhaps TRBD2 (6 bases). The germline gives CDR1 KGHSH, CDR2 LQKENI. Trimming took off 8 bases at V and 1 base at J, with 12 bases between the two ends. The CDR3 is 13 amino acids.

This clonotype appeared a few times. This rearrangement joins TRBV18 to TRBJ2-3; D is ambiguous. The V end lost 2 bases, the J end lost 5 bases, and 8 bases lay between the germline ends. The CDR3 spans 13 residues. The germline CDR1 and CDR2 sequences are KGHSH and LQKENI. The CDR3 region has the DNA TGTGCCAGCTCACCAACTCAAATAGATACGCAGTATTTT. As protein: CASSPTQIDTQYF. Full variable domain (rest looked up from reference TRBV18 and TRBJ2-3): NAGVMQNPRHLVRRRGQEARLRCSPMKGHSHVYWYRQLPEEGLKFMVYLQKENIIDESGMPKERFSAEFPKEGPSILRIQQVVRGDSAAYFCASSPTQIDTQYFGPGTRLTVL.

The J gene is TRBJ2-3, the V gene TRBV14; the D is unclear. Looked up from germline, CDR1 is SGHDN and CDR2 is FVKESK. The CDR3 loop spans 15 amino acids. Trimming stripped 3 bases from V and 4 bases from J, with 14 bases between. The CDR3 DNA reads TGTGCCAGCAGCCATCGCATAGGCGAGGCAGATACGCAGTATTTT. The encoded protein is CASSHRIGEADTQYF.

The rearrangement links TRBV20-1 to TRBJ2-7; 9 nucleotides line up with TRBD1. V lost 4 bases, J lost 3 bases, and 13 bases stayed unmatched. This CDR3 has 16 amino acids. CDR1 is DFQATT, CDR2 SNEGSKA, per germline (reference sequence). The CDR3 region has the DNA TGCAGTGCTATGAACAGGGGGCCCGACGAACTCTACGAGCAGTACTTC. Its protein is CSAMNRGPDELYEQYF.

The genes are TRBV2 and TRBJ1-5; 11 positions match TRBD1. The germline V gene encodes CDR1 SNHLY and CDR2 FYNNEI. The V gene end was trimmed by 6 bases and the J gene end by 4 bases; junction bases not matched to a gene: 5. The CDR3 totals 15 residues. The CDR3 nucleotides read TGTGCCAGCAGGACCGGGACAGGGGGGAATCAGCCCCAGCATTTT. This sequence encodes CASRTGTGGNQPQHF.